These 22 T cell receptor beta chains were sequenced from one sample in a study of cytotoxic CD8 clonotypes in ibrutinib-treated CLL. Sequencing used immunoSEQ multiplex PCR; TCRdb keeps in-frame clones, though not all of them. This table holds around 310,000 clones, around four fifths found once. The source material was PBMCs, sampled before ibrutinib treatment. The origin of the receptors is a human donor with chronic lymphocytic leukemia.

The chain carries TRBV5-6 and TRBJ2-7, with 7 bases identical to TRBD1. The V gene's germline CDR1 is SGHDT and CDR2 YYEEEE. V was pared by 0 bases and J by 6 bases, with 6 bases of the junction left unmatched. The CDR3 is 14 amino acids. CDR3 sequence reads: CASSLGSTGTEQYF. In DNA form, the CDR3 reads TGTGCCAGCAGCTTGGGGTCGACAGGGACCGAGCAGTACTTC.

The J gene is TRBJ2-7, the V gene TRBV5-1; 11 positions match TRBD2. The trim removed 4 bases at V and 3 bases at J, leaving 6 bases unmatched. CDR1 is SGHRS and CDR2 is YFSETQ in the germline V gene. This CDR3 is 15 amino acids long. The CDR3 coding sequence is TGCGCCAGCAGCCGGGGACTAGCGGAACACTACGAGCAGTACTTC. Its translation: CASSRGLAEHYEQYF.

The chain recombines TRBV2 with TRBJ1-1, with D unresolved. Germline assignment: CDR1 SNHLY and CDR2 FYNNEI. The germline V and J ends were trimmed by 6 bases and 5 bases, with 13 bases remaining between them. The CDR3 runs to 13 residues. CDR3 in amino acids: CASRSSGGTEAFF. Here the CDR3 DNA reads TGTGCCAGCAGGAGCAGTGGAGGGACTGAAGCTTTCTTT.

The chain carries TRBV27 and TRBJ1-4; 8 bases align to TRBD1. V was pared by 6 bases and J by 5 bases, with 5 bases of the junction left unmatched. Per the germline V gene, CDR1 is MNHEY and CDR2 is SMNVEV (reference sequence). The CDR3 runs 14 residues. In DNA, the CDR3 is TGTGCCAGCAGCTTGCGGGACAGGAATGAAAAACTGTTTTTT. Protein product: CASSLRDRNEKLFF.

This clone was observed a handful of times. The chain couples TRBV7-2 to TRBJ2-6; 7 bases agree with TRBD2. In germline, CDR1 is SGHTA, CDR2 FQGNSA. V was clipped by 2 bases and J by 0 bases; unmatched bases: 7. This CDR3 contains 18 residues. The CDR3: CASSLSRGSSSGANVLTF. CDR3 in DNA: TGTGCCAGCAGCTTATCTCGCGGGAGCAGCTCTGGGGCCAACGTCCTGACTTTC.

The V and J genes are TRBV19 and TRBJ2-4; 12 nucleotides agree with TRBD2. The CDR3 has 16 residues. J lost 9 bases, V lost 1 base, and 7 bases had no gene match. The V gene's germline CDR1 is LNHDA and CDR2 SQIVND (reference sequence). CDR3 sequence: CASSIVTSGRLAIQYF. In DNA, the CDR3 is TGTGCCAGTAGTATAGTTACTAGCGGGAGGTTGGCCATTCAGTACTTC.

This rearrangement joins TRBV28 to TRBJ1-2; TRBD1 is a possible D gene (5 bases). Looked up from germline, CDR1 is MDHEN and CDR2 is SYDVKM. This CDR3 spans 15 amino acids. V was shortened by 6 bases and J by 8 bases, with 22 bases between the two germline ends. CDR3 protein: CASSLGPQGAIGYTF. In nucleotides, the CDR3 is TGTGCCAGCAGCCTGGGACCCCAGGGTGCTATAGGCTACACCTTC.

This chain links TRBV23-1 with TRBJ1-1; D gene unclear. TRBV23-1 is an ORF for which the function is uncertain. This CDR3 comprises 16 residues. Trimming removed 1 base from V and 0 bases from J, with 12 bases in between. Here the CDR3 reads CASSQYPGRVNTEAFF. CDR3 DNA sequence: TGCGCCAGCAGTCAATATCCCGGACGGGTGAACACTGAAGCTTTCTTT.

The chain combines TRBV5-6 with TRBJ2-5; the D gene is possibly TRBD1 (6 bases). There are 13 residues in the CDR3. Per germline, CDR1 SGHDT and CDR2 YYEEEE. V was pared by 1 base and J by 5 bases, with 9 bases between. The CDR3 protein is CASSLSGEETQYF. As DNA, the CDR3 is TGTGCCAGCAGCTTGTCAGGGGAGGAGACCCAGTACTTC.

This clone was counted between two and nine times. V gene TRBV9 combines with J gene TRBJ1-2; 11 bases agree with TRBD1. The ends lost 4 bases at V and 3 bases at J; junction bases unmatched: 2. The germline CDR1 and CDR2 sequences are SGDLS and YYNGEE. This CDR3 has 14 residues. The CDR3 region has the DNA TGTGCCAGCAGCCCGGGACAGGGGGACTATGGCTACACCTTC. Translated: CASSPGQGDYGYTF.

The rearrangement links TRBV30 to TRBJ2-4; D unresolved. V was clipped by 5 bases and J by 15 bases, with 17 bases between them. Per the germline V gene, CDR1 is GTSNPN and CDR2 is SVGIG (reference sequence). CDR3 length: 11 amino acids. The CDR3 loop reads CAWGSTGRRYF. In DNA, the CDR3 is TGTGCCTGGGGGTCGACGGGCCGTCGGTACTTC.

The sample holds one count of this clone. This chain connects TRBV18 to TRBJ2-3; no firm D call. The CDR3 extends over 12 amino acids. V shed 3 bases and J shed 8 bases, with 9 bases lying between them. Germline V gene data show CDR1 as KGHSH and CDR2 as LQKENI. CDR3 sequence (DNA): TGTGCCAGCTCACCCTTAAGTGGTACGCAGTATTTT. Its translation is CASSPLSGTQYF.

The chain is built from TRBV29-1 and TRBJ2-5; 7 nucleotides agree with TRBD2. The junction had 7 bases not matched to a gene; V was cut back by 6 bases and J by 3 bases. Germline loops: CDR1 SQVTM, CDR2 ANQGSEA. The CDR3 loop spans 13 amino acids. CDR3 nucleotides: TGCAGCGTCCCGCGGGCGGGGGAAGAGACCCAGTACTTC. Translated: CSVPRAGEETQYF.

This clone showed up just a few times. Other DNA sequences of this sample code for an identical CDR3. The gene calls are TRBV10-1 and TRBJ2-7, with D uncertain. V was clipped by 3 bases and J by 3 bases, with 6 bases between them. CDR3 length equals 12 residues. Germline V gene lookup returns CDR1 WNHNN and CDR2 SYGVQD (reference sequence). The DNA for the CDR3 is TGCGCCAGCAGTGATGGCCACTACGAGCAGTACTTC. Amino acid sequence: CASSDGHYEQYF.

In DNA, the CDR3 is TGTGCCTGGAGTTTCGAAGGGAGCCCTTTCTCTGGAAACACCATATATTTT. This codes for CAWSFEGSPFSGNTIYF. This chain uses TRBV30 with TRBJ1-3, with unresolved D. CDR1 is GTSNPN, CDR2 SVGIG, per germline (reference sequence). Trimming cost V 2 bases and J 0 bases, with 17 bases left between them. This CDR3 comprises 17 residues.

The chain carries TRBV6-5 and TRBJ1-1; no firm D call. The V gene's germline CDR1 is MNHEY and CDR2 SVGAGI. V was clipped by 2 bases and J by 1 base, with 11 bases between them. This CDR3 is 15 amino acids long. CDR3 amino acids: CASSYRPAENTEAFF. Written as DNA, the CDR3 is TGTGCCAGCAGTTACAGACCGGCGGAGAACACTGAAGCTTTCTTT.

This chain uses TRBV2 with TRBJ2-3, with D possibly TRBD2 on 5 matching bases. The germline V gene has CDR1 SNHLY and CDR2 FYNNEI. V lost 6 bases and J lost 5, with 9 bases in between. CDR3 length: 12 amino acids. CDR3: CASRERGDTQYF. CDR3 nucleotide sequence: TGTGCCAGCAGAGAACGGGGAGATACGCAGTATTTT.

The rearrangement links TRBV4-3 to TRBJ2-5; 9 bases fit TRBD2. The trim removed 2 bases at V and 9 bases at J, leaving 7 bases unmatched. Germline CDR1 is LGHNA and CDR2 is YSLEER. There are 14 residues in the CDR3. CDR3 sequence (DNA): TGCGCCAGCAGCCAATCCGGGACTAGCTCGTCCCAGTACTTC. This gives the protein CASSQSGTSSSQYF.

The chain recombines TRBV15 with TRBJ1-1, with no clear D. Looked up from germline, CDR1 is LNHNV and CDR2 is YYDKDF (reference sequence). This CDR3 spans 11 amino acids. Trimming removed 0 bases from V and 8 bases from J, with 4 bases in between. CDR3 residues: CATSRELEAFF. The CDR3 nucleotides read TGTGCCACCAGCAGAGAATTAGAAGCTTTCTTT.

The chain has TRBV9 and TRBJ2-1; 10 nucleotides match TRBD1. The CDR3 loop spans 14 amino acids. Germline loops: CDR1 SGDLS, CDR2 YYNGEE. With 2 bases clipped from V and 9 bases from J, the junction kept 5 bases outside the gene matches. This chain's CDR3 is CASSVSGTGVEQFF. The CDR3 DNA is TGTGCCAGCAGCGTTTCGGGGACAGGGGTTGAGCAGTTCTTC.

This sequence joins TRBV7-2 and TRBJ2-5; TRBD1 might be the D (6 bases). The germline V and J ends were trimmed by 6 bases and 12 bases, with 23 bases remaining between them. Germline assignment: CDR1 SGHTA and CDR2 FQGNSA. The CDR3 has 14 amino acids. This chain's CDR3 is CASRDFPGQKPKYF. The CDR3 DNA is TGTGCCAGCAGAGATTTTCCGGGACAAAAACCTAAGTACTTC.

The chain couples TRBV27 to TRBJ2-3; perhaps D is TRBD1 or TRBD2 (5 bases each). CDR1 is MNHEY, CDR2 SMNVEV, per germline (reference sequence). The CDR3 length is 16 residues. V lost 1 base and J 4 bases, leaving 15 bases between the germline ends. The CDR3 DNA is TGTGCCAGCAGTTTATTATGGGGGAGCTCCGCAGATACGCAGTATTTT. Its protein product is CASSLLWGSSADTQYF.